The clone carrying this T cell receptor (beta chain) appeared a few times. TCRdb fed the 5' RACE reads into MiXCR, producing one record per CDR3 protein. The profile shows around 600,000 distinct CDR3 sequences, around 12% of them singletons. V shed 3 bases and J shed 4 bases, with 9 bases lying between them. Germline loops: CDR1 LGHNA, CDR2 YSLEER. The CDR3 is made up of 13 amino acids. The data stem from a study of T cells after yellow fever vaccination. The chain links TRBV4-3 to TRBJ1-1, with D unresolved. The sample here was PBMCs, taken on the day of the yellow fever booster vaccination. The clonotype was recovered from a man aged 30-40 years who received the YFV17D yellow fever vaccine. CDR3 in DNA: TGCGCCAGCAGCCAGGTCGGAATCACTGAAGCTTTCTTT. Translating it yields CASSQVGITEAFF.